This T cell receptor beta chain was sequenced for a study of siplizumab effects on memory and regulatory T cells (dated by TCRdb to about 2019). Broadly, across the study: The study looked at the effect of siplizumab, an anti-CD2 antibody, on alloreactive T-cell subsets in allogeneic mixed lymphocyte reactions made from human PBMCs.

Sorted unstimulated T cells, along with proliferating T cells recovered from mixed lymphocyte reactions, underwent TCRbeta CDR3 sequencing. Fresh whole blood from some eleven HLA-typed healthy donors was used to isolate PBMCs. To map where alloreactive clones came from, unstimulated CD4+ regulatory T cells were FACS-sorted. Library method: the immunoSEQ multiplex PCR assay. Each sample had roughly 100,000 TCR templates assayed by the deep sequencing platform. Genomic DNA extracted from sorted T cells was the material used for TCRbeta CDR3 sequencing. On the study's bioinformatics: The R programming language was used for clonal analysis of TCRbeta CDR3 data. Unstimulated samples were compared with post-reaction CFSE-low samples to define alloreactive CD4+ and CD8+ clones. Regulatory or non-regulatory origin was assigned to alloreactive CD4+ clones by matching of sequences to sorted unstimulated Treg and non-Treg repertoires. TCRdb stores this immuneACCESS table with in-frame sequences only. Part of the clones is absent; in the studies checked, under half of the shortfall reflects unresolved V genes, and no reason is known for the rest. V and J calls and clone size are given by that table; D and trimming were obtained from the DNA. In all, the sample holds about 100,000 clones, and 94% of those were seen once. Of the sample, about 0.6% is held by the ten largest clones.

The CDR3 spans 15 residues, from the cysteine through the phenylalanine. Of all the DNA, just the CDR3 is kept, 45 bases in frame from base 1. At the junction V is shortened by 5 bases and J by 5 bases, with 20 bases in between. The germline V gene (reference sequence) yields SGHNT for CDR1 and YYREEE for CDR2. Here is what the overall study found, with its caveats: Among mappable alloreactive CD4+ clones, an average Treg-derived fraction of 68.8% was observed with siplizumab, compared with roughly 27% in control reactions. Greater diversity appeared to be present in unstimulated naive T cells than in memory T cells, and a substantial contribution to the alloresponse seemed to be made by naive cells. Siplizumab significantly reduced the cumulative frequency of alloreactive sequences traceable to unstimulated CD4+ memory T cells. Whether proliferating Tregs from siplizumab cultures were suppressive was not functionally confirmed. About 75-95% of proliferating CD4+ or CD8+ clones could not be given a naive or memory phenotype. Sequences below about 10^-5 frequency were poorly captured, so only a minor fraction of alloreactive clones could be mapped to unstimulated subsets.

Remarks on this clone: Its antigen specificity is not known. No quality values exist for individual bases; no much larger clone is one base distant.

Specimen: Tregs sorted from blood. The V and J segments used are TRBV5-4 and TRBJ2-7, with the D gene uncertain. The TCR sequence derives from a human donor in good health. The CDR3 reads as follows: CASRARPSAGDEQYF. The DNA is as follows: TGTGCCAGCAGAGCGCGTCCCTCCGCCGGCGACGAGCAGTACTTC.